Below, 28 T cell receptor beta chains from the same sample are listed, as sequenced in a study of T-cell memory formation after mild COVID-19. TCRdb analysed the 5' RACE reads with MiXCR anew, one entry per CDR3 protein. The sample has 180,000 or so distinct CDR3 sequences, around a tenth seen once; the top ten hold more than 3.5%. The specimen was PBMCs or a T cell subset sorted from them (not recorded which). The origin of the receptors is a man younger than 30 who had mild COVID-19 (a few samples of this study predate the infection). Cell type and time point are not known.

This clonotype occurred a few times. This sequence joins TRBV20-1 and TRBJ1-1; 9 nucleotides line up with TRBD1. Germline values: CDR1 DFQATT, CDR2 SNEGSKA (reference sequence). Trimming at V came to 5 bases and at J to 6 bases, leaving 7 bases not matched to a gene. The CDR3 length is 13 residues. The CDR3 nucleotides read TGCAGTGCTCCGGGACAGGGCAGATCTGAAGCTTTCTTT. This sequence encodes CSAPGQGRSEAFF.

This clonotype was detected only a few times. This chain uses TRBV7-9 with TRBJ2-1; the match to TRBD1 covers 7 bases. The trim removed 5 bases at V and 5 bases at J, leaving 12 bases unmatched. From germline, CDR1 is SEHNR and CDR2 FQNEAQ (reference sequence). The CDR3 is 16 amino acids. CDR3 sequence: CASSPRGTVVDNEQFF. As DNA, the CDR3 is TGTGCCAGCAGCCCTAGGGGGACAGTCGTCGACAATGAGCAGTTCTTC.

V and J are TRBV11-2 and TRBJ1-3; D is unclear. The germline CDR1 and CDR2 sequences are SGHAT and FQNNGV. CDR3 length: 16 residues. Trimming left V 0 bases short and J 4 bases short, with 13 bases between. This chain's CDR3 is CASSLESTWAGNTIYF. The CDR3 DNA follows: TGTGCCAGCAGCTTAGAGAGCACGTGGGCGGGAAACACCATATATTTT.

In its sample, this clonotype was seen many times. The chain recombines TRBV5-1 with TRBJ2-7; D not resolved. V was pared by 0 bases and J by 5 bases, with 9 bases between. This CDR3 has 13 amino acids. CDR1 and CDR2 from the germline V gene are SGHRS and YFSETQ. For the CDR3, the DNA is TGCGCCAGCAGCTTGGAAGGTTTGGACGAGCAGTACTTC. Translation: CASSLEGLDEQYF. Full variable domain (rest looked up from reference TRBV5-1 and TRBJ2-7): KAGVTQTPRYLIKTRGQQVTLSCSPISGHRSVSWYQQTPGQGLQFLFEYFSETQRNKGNFPGRFSGRQFSNSRSEMNVSTLELGDSALYLCASSLEGLDEQYFGPGTRLTVT.

V and J are TRBV7-2 and TRBJ2-7; D is ambiguous. The CDR3 has 14 amino acids. V was cut by 5 bases and J by 0 bases, with 11 bases left in between. Germline V gene data show CDR1 as SGHTA and CDR2 as FQGNSA. DNA for the CDR3: TGTGCCAGCAGCCTTCCTCGGAGCTCCTACGAGCAGTACTTC. It specifies CASSLPRSSYEQYF.

This clonotype was counted between two and nine times. V gene TRBV20-1 combines with J gene TRBJ2-1; 7 bases match TRBD2. This CDR3 is built from 15 residues. The germline V gene encodes CDR1 DFQATT and CDR2 SNEGSKA (reference sequence). V lost 5 bases, J lost 3 bases, and 10 bases stayed unmatched. CDR3 amino acids: CSAVPAGRDYNEQFF. CDR3 nucleotides: TGCAGTGCTGTCCCAGCGGGACGGGACTACAATGAGCAGTTCTTC.

This clonotype was counted a few times. The chain employs TRBV2 and TRBJ1-1; D ambiguous. The CDR3 loop spans 16 amino acids. Trimming shortened V by 1 base and J by 4 bases, and 16 bases separated the two germline ends. Germline V CDR1 and CDR2: SNHLY, FYNNEI. CDR3 amino acids: CASSEDPRVRATEAFF. CDR3 nucleotide sequence: TGTGCCAGCAGTGAAGACCCAAGGGTGAGGGCCACTGAAGCTTTCTTT.

This clonotype was seen more than once but under ten times. The chain joins TRBV7-2 to TRBJ2-3; possible D gene TRBD1, 6 bases. Germline loops: CDR1 SGHTA, CDR2 FQGNSA. The CDR3 spans 15 residues. V dropped 4 bases and J dropped 4 bases, with 15 bases sitting between them. CDR3 in DNA: TGTGCCAGCAGCTCGCCGACAGGTTTTTCAGATACGCAGTATTTT. Translation: CASSSPTGFSDTQYF.

This clonotype has a handful of counts. V and J are TRBV10-3 and TRBJ2-7; tentative D call: TRBD1 (6 bases). V gave up 3 bases and J gave up 3 bases, with 6 bases separating them. Germline V lookup: CDR1 ENHRY, CDR2 SYGVKD. The length of the CDR3 is 12 residues. CDR3 nucleotide sequence: TGTGCCATCAGTGAACAGGGCTACGAGCAGTACGTC. This codes for CAISEQGYEQYV.

V usage is TRBV18 and J usage is TRBJ2-1; a weak D match, TRBD2 (6 bases). The germline CDR1 and CDR2 sequences are KGHSH and LQKENI. The CDR3 is 15 amino acids. Trimming stripped 4 bases from V and 0 bases from J, with 10 bases between. CDR3 sequence: CASSRASDSYNEQFF. In nucleotides, the CDR3 is TGTGCCAGCTCACGAGCTAGCGACTCCTACAATGAGCAGTTCTTC.

This clonotype occurred a few times. V usage is TRBV18 and J usage is TRBJ1-2; D not certain. This CDR3 region has 15 residues. The germline V and J ends were trimmed by 3 bases and 7 bases, with 18 bases remaining between them. The germline gives CDR1 KGHSH, CDR2 LQKENI. DNA of the CDR3: TGTGCCAGCTCACCCGGCAATAATTTGGGTCCTGGCTACACCTTC. Protein: CASSPGNNLGPGYTF.

This clonotype was observed a few times. The chain employs TRBV6-6 and TRBJ1-4, with D tentatively TRBD1 (5 bases). Germline CDR1 reads MNHNY; CDR2 reads SVGAGI (reference sequence). This CDR3 has 15 amino acids. V was trimmed by 5 bases and J by 0 bases, leaving 10 bases between them. The CDR3 coding sequence is TGTGCCAGCAGTACCGCGACAGCAACTAATGAAAAACTGTTTTTT. It encodes CASSTATATNEKLFF.

The chain links TRBV4-3 to TRBJ2-7; D remains unclear. Trimming took 1 base from V and 3 from J, leaving 4 bases between them. This CDR3 region has 12 residues. Germline CDR1 reads LGHNA; CDR2 reads YSLEER. CDR3 coding DNA: TGCGCCAGCAGCCAAGGTAACTACGAGCAGTACGTC. Amino acids: CASSQGNYEQYV.

V gene TRBV27 combines with J gene TRBJ2-3; D is unresolved. Per the germline V gene, CDR1 is MNHEY and CDR2 is SMNVEV (reference sequence). The CDR3 spans 14 residues. The ends were cut back, 0 bases at V and 0 bases at J, with 4 bases in the middle. In DNA, the CDR3 is TGTGCCAGCAGTTTATCGTACAGCACAGATACGCAGTATTTT. The encoded protein is CASSLSYSTDTQYF.

In this sample, this clonotype turned up many times. The chain is built from TRBV7-2 and TRBJ2-1; D gene uncertain. CDR3 length equals 15 residues. Germline lookup yields CDR1 SGHTA and CDR2 FQGNSA. Deletions cut 6 bases from V and 6 bases from J, with 18 bases between. CDR3 sequence: CASRPALSGINEQFF. The CDR3 nucleotides read TGTGCCAGCAGACCGGCCCTAAGTGGAATCAATGAGCAGTTCTTC. The full variable domain, in which reference TRBV7-2 and TRBJ2-1 provide the parts outside the CDR3, is GAGVSQSPSNKVTEKGKDVELRCDPISGHTALYWYRQSLGQGLEFLIYFQGNSAPDKSGLPSDRFSAERTGGSVSTLTIQRTQQEDSAVYLCASRPALSGINEQFFGPGTRLTVL.

About this clonotype itself: Sequence at one end of the junction differs from germline and may be a read error. The V gene is TRBV27, the J gene TRBJ1-2, with TRBD1 matching over 8 bases. The CDR3 covers 14 residues. The germline CDR1 and CDR2 sequences are MNHEY and SMNVEV (reference sequence). The chain's CDR3 is CTSRQGALDYGYTF. The CDR3 DNA is TGCACCAGCAGGCAGGGGGCGCTGGACTATGGCTACACCTTC.

This chain links TRBV5-1 with TRBJ2-2; D may be TRBD1 (5 bases). This CDR3 has 14 residues. CDR1 and CDR2 (germline): SGHRS, YFSETQ. Trimming stripped 0 bases from V and 6 bases from J, with 9 bases between. Here the CDR3 reads CASSLEGVPGELFF. The CDR3 DNA is TGCGCCAGCAGCTTGGAAGGGGTCCCCGGGGAGCTGTTTTTT.

This clonotype was picked up many times. This chain uses TRBV12-3 or TRBV12-4 with TRBJ2-2; 7 bases are shared with TRBD1. CDR3 length equals 15 residues. Germline trimming cut 5 bases from V and 5 bases from J; bases unmatched to any gene: 8. CDR3 sequence reads: CASSPETGRTGELFF. CDR3 coding DNA: TGTGCCAGCAGTCCTGAGACAGGGCGGACCGGGGAGCTGTTTTTT.

The DNA of the CDR3 is TGTGCCACCAGAGGGACAGCGGGGCAGCACAATGAGCAGTTCTTC. Amino acid sequence: CATRGTAGQHNEQFF. V is TRBV24-1 and J is TRBJ2-1; either TRBD1 or TRBD2 may fit D (7 bases each). The CDR3 is made up of 15 amino acids. Germline V gene lookup returns CDR1 KGHDR and CDR2 SFDVKD. The ends were cut back, 7 bases at V and 5 bases at J, with 17 bases in the middle.

This clonotype was found many times. The genes are TRBV18 and TRBJ2-3; 10 positions match TRBD1. CDR1 and CDR2 (germline): KGHSH, LQKENI. The CDR3 extends over 15 amino acids. With 3 bases clipped from V and 6 bases from J, the junction kept 6 bases outside the gene matches. The CDR3 sequence is CASSPGQGTLDTQYF. The CDR3 coding sequence is TGTGCCAGCTCACCGGGACAGGGGACGCTTGATACGCAGTATTTT. The full variable domain, with the rest looked up from reference TRBV18 and TRBJ2-3, is NAGVMQNPRHLVRRRGQEARLRCSPMKGHSHVYWYRQLPEEGLKFMVYLQKENIIDESGMPKERFSAEFPKEGPSILRIQQVVRGDSAAYFCASSPGQGTLDTQYFGPGTRLTVL.

The rearrangement links TRBV7-2 to TRBJ2-3; 7 bases are a match to TRBD2. The CDR3 runs to 13 residues. The J segment lost 3 bases and the V segment lost 6 bases, leaving 3 bases of the junction unmatched. From germline, CDR1 is SGHTA and CDR2 FQGNSA. CDR3: CASRAAGTDTQYF. The CDR3 DNA is TGTGCCAGCAGAGCAGCGGGAACAGATACGCAGTATTTT. The complete variable domain, with remaining parts taken from reference TRBV7-2 and TRBJ2-3, reads GAGVSQSPSNKVTEKGKDVELRCDPISGHTALYWYRQSLGQGLEFLIYFQGNSAPDKSGLPSDRFSAERTGGSVSTLTIQRTQQEDSAVYLCASRAAGTDTQYFGPGTRLTVL.

In DNA form, the CDR3 reads TGTGCCAGCAGCGTAGGAGGGACGGAACTCACAGATACGCAGTATTTT. It encodes CASSVGGTELTDTQYF. The genes are TRBV9 and TRBJ2-3; D possibly matches TRBD1 or TRBD2 (5 bases each). V dropped 0 bases and J dropped 2 bases, with 13 bases sitting between them. The germline CDR1 and CDR2 sequences are SGDLS and YYNGEE. The CDR3 is 16 amino acids.

This clonotype was counted only a few times. The J gene is TRBJ2-3, the V gene TRBV20-1; TRBD2 aligns across 15 bases. Germline CDR1 is DFQATT and CDR2 is SNEGSKA (reference sequence). The ends lost 0 bases at V and 6 bases at J; junction bases unmatched: 7. The CDR3 covers 17 residues. The DNA for the CDR3 is TGCAGTGCTAGAGATTCGGGACTAGCGGGGGGTCGGGATACGCAGTATTTT. Its translation is CSARDSGLAGGRDTQYF.

This clonotype was seen more than once but under ten times. This chain connects TRBV7-9 to TRBJ2-3; D gene unclear. This CDR3 is built from 14 residues. Germline V gene sequence: CDR1 SEHNR, CDR2 FQNEAQ (reference sequence). V lost 5 bases, J lost 3 bases, and 12 bases lay in between. The CDR3 reads CASSAQGYTDTQYF. Here the CDR3 DNA reads TGTGCCAGCAGCGCCCAAGGTTATACAGATACGCAGTATTTT.

This clonotype was recorded at least ten times. This sequence joins TRBV20-1 and TRBJ2-7; the match to TRBD2 covers 7 bases. CDR1 DFQATT and CDR2 SNEGSKA come from the germline V gene (reference sequence). J gave up 5 bases and V 1 base, and 5 bases lay outside the gene matches. This CDR3 is 13 amino acids long. The CDR3 reads CSARASGKHEQYF. CDR3 nucleotides: TGCAGTGCTAGAGCGAGCGGGAAGCACGAGCAGTACTTC.

The chain couples TRBV11-2 to TRBJ2-5; 8 nucleotides match TRBD2. The V gene's germline CDR1 is SGHAT and CDR2 FQNNGV. V dropped 6 bases and J dropped 6; count of bases not matched to a gene: 6. The length of the CDR3 is 13 residues. The chain's CDR3 is CASRTGGGKTQYF. The DNA of the CDR3 is TGTGCCAGCAGAACCGGGGGGGGGAAGACCCAGTACTTC.

This clonotype was recorded at least ten times. The J gene is TRBJ2-3, the V gene TRBV4-3; 8 bases line up with TRBD1. This CDR3 contains 15 residues. CDR1 LGHNA and CDR2 YSLEER come from the germline V gene. The V and J ends lost 5 bases and 9 bases, in that order; junction bases with no gene match: 13. Here the CDR3 reads CASSSLDRETRTQYF. The DNA for the CDR3 is TGCGCCAGCAGCTCCTTGGACAGGGAGACACGGACGCAGTATTTT.

This clonotype appeared many times. The chain combines TRBV20-1 with TRBJ2-1; D remains ambiguous. Germline loops: CDR1 DFQATT, CDR2 SNEGSKA (reference sequence). Trimming removed 6 bases from V and 10 bases from J, with 22 bases in between. The CDR3 has 14 amino acids. CDR3 nucleotide sequence: TGCAGTGCCGCCTCGGTGGAGTGGGCCTTCGAGCAGTTCTTC. Translation: CSAASVEWAFEQFF.